These T cell receptor beta chains were read from a single sample in a study of blood T cell repertoires in COVID-19. The method was immunoSEQ multiplex PCR; TCRdb's version includes in-frame clones alone and lacks a portion of them. The sample shows 350,000 to 400,000 clones, 70% to 90% of them seen only once. Sequenced input: PBMCs or T cells enriched from blood (not recorded which). These receptors were taken from a woman under 40 with acute COVID-19. Each CDR3 is given with its conserved first and last residue. Each record gives: V gene, D gene, J gene, clone size, CDR3 protein, CDR3 DNA. D genes are given only for firm matches. Rows may omit the clone size; those that give it use once, few, many or a size class.

TRBV12-5	.	TRBJ1-2	.	CASGQDRRAYTF	TGTGCTAGTGGCCAGGATCGCCGAGCCTACACCTTC
TRBV30	TRBD1	TRBJ1-1	.	CAWCWGLETGVRTEAFF	TGTGCCTGGTGTTGGGGGCTAGAAACAGGGGTCCGCACTGAAGCTTTCTTT
TRBV12-3/TRBV12-4	.	TRBJ1-1	.	CASSLWGRAEAFF	TGTGCCAGCAGTTTATGGGGGCGGGCTGAAGCTTTCTTT
TRBV12-5	TRBD2	TRBJ2-7	.	CASGLGGGGQTYEQYF	TGTGCTAGTGGTTTGGGGGGGGGAGGTCAAACCTACGAGCAGTACTTC
TRBV20-1	.	TRBJ1-1	.	CSASPPVGRDGRAFF	TGCAGTGCTAGTCCCCCGGTCGGCAGGGACGGGAGGGCTTTCTTT
TRBV6-5	TRBD1	TRBJ1-2	.	CASFRPGTGGFGYTF	TGTGCCAGCTTCCGTCCTGGGACAGGGGGCTTTGGCTACACCTTC
TRBV3-1/TRBV3-2	TRBD1	TRBJ1-6	once	CASSQRTGNSPLHF	TGTGCCAGCAGCCAACGGACAGGGAATTCACCCCTCCACTTT
TRBV24-1	.	TRBJ1-1	few	CATSDEGSVTEAFF	TGTGCCACCAGTGATGAGGGATCGGTCACTGAAGCTTTCTTT
TRBV24-1	.	TRBJ2-1	.	CATSGTSSYNEQFF	TGTGCCACCAGTGGAACGAGCTCCTACAATGAGCAGTTCTTC
TRBV19	.	TRBJ1-2	.	CASSQVYYGYTF	TGTGCCAGTAGTCAGGTATATTATGGCTACACCTTC
TRBV29-1	.	TRBJ2-2	.	CSVEGAHRNTGELFF	TGCAGCGTTGAAGGTGCGCATCGGAACACCGGGGAGCTGTTTTTT
TRBV19	.	TRBJ1-2	.	CASRQHRQDIRYTF	TGTGCCAGTAGGCAACATCGACAGGATATACGCTACACCTTC
TRBV20-1	TRBD1	TRBJ1-1	.	CSASFEQQGGTEAFF	TGCAGTGCTAGTTTCGAACAACAGGGGGGGACTGAAGCTTTCTTT
TRBV7-6	.	TRBJ1-6	.	CASSLESPTALSSPLHF	TGTGCCAGCAGCTTAGAATCCCCGACAGCCCTCTCTTCACCCCTCCACTTT
TRBV5-6	.	TRBJ1-3	.	CASSLGRAGNTIYF	TGTGCCAGCAGCTTGGGCAGGGCTGGAAACACCATATATTTT
TRBV7-6	TRBD2	TRBJ2-1	.	CASSRTQRGGLDEQFF	TGTGCCAGCAGCCGGACGCAGCGGGGGGGCCTGGATGAGCAGTTCTTC
TRBV19	TRBD2	TRBJ2-3	.	CATRHFGGVDTQYF	TGTGCCACCAGACACTTTGGGGGGGTAGATACGCAGTATTTT
TRBV19	TRBD1	TRBJ1-5	once	CASSRKKTGDSNQPQHF	TGTGCCAGTAGTAGAAAGAAAACAGGGGACAGCAATCAGCCCCAGCATTTT
TRBV5-4	.	TRBJ1-2	.	CASSLDGQVGYTF	TGTGCCAGCAGCTTGGACGGCCAGGTTGGCTACACCTTC
TRBV2	.	TRBJ2-4	.	CASSETRDIQYF	TGTGCCAGCAGTGAAACCCGGGACATTCAGTACTTC
TRBV3-1/TRBV3-2	.	TRBJ2-7	once	CASSQEGGSYEQYF	TGTGCCAGCAGCCAAGAGGGAGGCTCCTACGAGCAGTACTTC
TRBV24-1	TRBD1	TRBJ2-1	.	CATSDTWTGASSYNEQFF	TGTGCCACCAGTGACACCTGGACAGGGGCGAGCTCCTACAATGAGCAGTTCTTC